This is a list of T cell receptor beta chains from one sample in a study of blood T cell repertoires in COVID-19. Repertoires were generated with immunoSEQ multiplex PCR, while TCRdb's copy carries only in-frame clones and drops some. The repertoire includes 250,000 to 300,000 clones, around 83% of them detected once, and 3.6% sits in the top ten. Sequencing was carried out using peripheral blood. The source of these receptors is a man aged 18 to 30 with active or convalescent COVID-19. Both conserved end residues are part of each CDR3. D genes are given only for firm matches. Rows may omit the clone size; those that give it use once, few, many or a size class.

v_call	j_call	clone_size	d_call	cdr3_nt	cdr3_aa
TRBV4-1	TRBJ2-4	.	.	TGCGCCAGCAGCCAAGATAGCGGCGGGGCAAGCCAAAACATTCAGTACTTC	CASSQDSGGASQNIQYF
TRBV18	TRBJ2-2	.	TRBD2	TGTGCCAGCTCACAATCTAGCGGGGGCAACACCGGGGAGCTGTTTTTT	CASSQSSGGNTGELFF
TRBV28	TRBJ1-4	.	.	TGTGCCAGCATCCAGGTCGGGGGAAACGAAAAACTGTTTTTT	CASIQVGGNEKLFF
TRBV2	TRBJ1-1	.	.	TGTGCCAGCCCCGGGGGGCCCAACCTTAACACTGAAGCTTTCTTT	CASPGGPNLNTEAFF
TRBV19	TRBJ2-3	.	.	TGTGCCAGTAGTATAGAGTCGCAGTCCACAGATACGCAGTATTTT	CASSIESQSTDTQYF
TRBV5-1	TRBJ2-7	.	.	TGCGCCAGCAGCTTCGGGAGCTCCTACGAGCAGTACTTC	CASSFGSSYEQYF
TRBV12-3/TRBV12-4	TRBJ1-2	medium-sized	.	TGTGCCAGCAGCCAACAGGGCCATGGCTACACCTTC	CASSQQGHGYTF
TRBV9	TRBJ2-3	.	.	TGTGCCAGCAGCGTAGAAGCCGTTAAGGATACGCAGTATTTT	CASSVEAVKDTQYF
TRBV24-1	TRBJ2-5	.	TRBD1	TGTGCCACCAGTGACCCTAGGGGGCCAGAGACCCAGTACTTC	CATSDPRGPETQYF
TRBV5-4	TRBJ2-5	.	.	TGTGCCAGCAGCCAGGCCCCCCAAGAGACCCAGTACTTC	CASSQAPQETQYF
TRBV24-1	TRBJ2-1	.	TRBD2	TGTGCCACCAGTGATTTGGGGCGCGGGAGCGACAATGAGCAGTTCTTC	CATSDLGRGSDNEQFF
TRBV4-1	TRBJ2-5	.	.	TGCGCCAGCAGCCAGCCCCCCGGGGGGCTTCTCCCAGAGACCCAGTACTTC	CASSQPPGGLLPETQYF
TRBV3-1/TRBV3-2	TRBJ2-1	.	.	TGTGCCAGCAGCCAAGGGCCCCATGAGCAGTTCTTC	CASSQGPHEQFF
TRBV15	TRBJ1-4	few	TRBD1	TGTGCCACCAGCAGGGGACAGGTTAATGAAAAACTGTTTTTT	CATSRGQVNEKLFF
TRBV27	TRBJ1-6	.	.	TGTGCCAGCAGGCCGCCGGGTTCACCCCTCCACTTT	CASRPPGSPLHF
TRBV3-1/TRBV3-2	TRBJ2-3	.	.	TGTGCCAGCAGCCCGACGGTGGGCACCACAGATACGCAGTATTTT	CASSPTVGTTDTQYF
TRBV6-1	TRBJ1-1	.	.	TGTGCCAGCAGTGAATTTCTTGGTTCGGCGGCCCAAGCTTTCTTT	CASSEFLGSAAQAFF
TRBV6-4	TRBJ1-2	.	TRBD1	TGTGCCACCTATGACAGGGGAGGCTACACCTTC	CATYDRGGYTF
TRBV19	TRBJ1-1	.	TRBD1	TGTGCCAGTACTCCTCTGGGGGACAGGGGAAAAGCTTTCTTT	CASTPLGDRGKAFF
TRBV15	TRBJ1-2	.	.	TGTGCCACCAGCCTAGTGGAACAGGGCCCTGGCTACACCTTC	CATSLVEQGPGYTF